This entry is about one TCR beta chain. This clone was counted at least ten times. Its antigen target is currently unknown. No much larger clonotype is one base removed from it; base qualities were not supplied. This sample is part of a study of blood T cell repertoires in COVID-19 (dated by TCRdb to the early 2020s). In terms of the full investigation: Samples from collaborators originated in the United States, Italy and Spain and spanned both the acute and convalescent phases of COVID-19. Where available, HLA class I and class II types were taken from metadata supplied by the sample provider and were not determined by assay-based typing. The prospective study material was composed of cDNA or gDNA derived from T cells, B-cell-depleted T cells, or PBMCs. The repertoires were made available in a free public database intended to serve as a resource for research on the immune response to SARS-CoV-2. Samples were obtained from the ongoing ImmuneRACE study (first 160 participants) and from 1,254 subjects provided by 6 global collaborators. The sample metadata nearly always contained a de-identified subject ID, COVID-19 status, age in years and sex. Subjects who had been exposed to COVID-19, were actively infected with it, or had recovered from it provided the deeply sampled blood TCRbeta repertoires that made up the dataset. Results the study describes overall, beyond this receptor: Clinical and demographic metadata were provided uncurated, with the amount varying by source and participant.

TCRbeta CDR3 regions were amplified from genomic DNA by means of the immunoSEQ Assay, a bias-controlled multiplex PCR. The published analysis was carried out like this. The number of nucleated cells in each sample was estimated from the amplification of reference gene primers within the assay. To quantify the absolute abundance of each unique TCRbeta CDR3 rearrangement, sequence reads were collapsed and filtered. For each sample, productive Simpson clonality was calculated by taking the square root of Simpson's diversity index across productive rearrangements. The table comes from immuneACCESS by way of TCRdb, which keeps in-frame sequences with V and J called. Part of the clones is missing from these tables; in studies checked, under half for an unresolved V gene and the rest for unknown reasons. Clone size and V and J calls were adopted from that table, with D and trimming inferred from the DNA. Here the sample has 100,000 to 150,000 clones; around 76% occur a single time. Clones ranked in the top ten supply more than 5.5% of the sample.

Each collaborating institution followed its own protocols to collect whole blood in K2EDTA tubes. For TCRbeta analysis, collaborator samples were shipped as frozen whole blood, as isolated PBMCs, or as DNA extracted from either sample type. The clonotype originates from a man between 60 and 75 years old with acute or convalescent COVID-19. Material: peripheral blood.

This receptor has the CDR3 CASSRGSNQPQHF. The DNA sequence is as follows: TGTGCCAGTAGCAGGGGAAGCAATCAGCCCCAGCATTTT. The V and J segments used are TRBV19 and TRBJ1-5; the D segment could be TRBD1, given 6 matching bases. CDR1 and CDR2 are read off the germline V gene (reference sequence) as LNHDA and SQIVND. The CDR3, cysteine through phenylalanine, is 13 amino acids long. Only the CDR3 region is kept as DNA, spanning 39 bases read in frame from base 1. V gives up 6 bases and J gives up 1 base, and the segment between their germline ends measures 7 bases.